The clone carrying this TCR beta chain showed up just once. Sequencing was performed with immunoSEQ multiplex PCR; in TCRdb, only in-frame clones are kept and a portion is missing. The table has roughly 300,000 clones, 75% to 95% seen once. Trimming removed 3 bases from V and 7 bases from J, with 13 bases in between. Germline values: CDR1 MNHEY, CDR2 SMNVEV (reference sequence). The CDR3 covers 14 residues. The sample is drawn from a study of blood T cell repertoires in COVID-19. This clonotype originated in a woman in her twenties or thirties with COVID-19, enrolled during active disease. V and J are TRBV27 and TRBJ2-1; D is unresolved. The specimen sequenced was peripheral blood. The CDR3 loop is CASSLFDPGNEQFF. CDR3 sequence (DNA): TGTGCCAGCAGTTTGTTTGACCCCGGGAATGAGCAGTTCTTC.